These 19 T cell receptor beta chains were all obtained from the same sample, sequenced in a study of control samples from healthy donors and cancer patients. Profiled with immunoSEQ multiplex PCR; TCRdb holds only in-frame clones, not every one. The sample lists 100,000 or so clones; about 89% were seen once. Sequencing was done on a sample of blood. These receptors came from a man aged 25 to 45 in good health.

The CDR3 is CASSQAGAWTSGTYEQYF. In DNA, the CDR3 is TGTGCCAGCAGCCAGGCTGGAGCCTGGACTAGCGGTACCTACGAGCAGTACTTC. The chain uses TRBV3-1 (or the pseudogene TRBV3-2) and TRBJ2-7; 10 nucleotides line up with TRBD2. Germline V gives CDR1 LGHDT, CDR2 YNNKEL (reference sequence). Germline trimming cut 3 bases from V and 2 bases from J; bases unmatched to any gene: 13. CDR3 length equals 18 residues.

CDR3 region: CASSLSTGWVVGGELFF. The CDR3 DNA reads TGTGCCAGCAGTTTATCCACAGGGTGGGTTGTTGGCGGGGAGCTGTTTTTT. V gene TRBV27 combines with J gene TRBJ2-2; TRBD1 is a possible D gene (6 bases). Per germline, CDR1 MNHEY and CDR2 SMNVEV (reference sequence). CDR3 size: 17 residues. Trimming took off 0 bases at V and 7 bases at J, with 18 bases between the two ends.

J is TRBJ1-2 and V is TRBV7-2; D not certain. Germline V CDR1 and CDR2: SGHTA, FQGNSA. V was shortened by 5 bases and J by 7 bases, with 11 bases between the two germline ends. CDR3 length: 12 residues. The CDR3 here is CASSPRWGGYTF. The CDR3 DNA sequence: TGTGCCAGCAGCCCAAGGTGGGGTGGCTACACCTTC.

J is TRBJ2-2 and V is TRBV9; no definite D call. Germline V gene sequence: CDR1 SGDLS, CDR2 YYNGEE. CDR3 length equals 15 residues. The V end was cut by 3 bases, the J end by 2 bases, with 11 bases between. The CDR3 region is CASSGPSDNTGELFF. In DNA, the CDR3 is TGTGCCAGCAGCGGGCCATCGGACAACACCGGGGAGCTGTTTTTT.

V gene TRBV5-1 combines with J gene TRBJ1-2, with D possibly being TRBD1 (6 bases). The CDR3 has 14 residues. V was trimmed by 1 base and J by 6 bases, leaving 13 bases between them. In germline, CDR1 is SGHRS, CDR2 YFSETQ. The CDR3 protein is CASSLMGGGDGYTF. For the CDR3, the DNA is TGCGCCAGCAGCTTGATGGGGGGCGGAGATGGCTACACCTTC.

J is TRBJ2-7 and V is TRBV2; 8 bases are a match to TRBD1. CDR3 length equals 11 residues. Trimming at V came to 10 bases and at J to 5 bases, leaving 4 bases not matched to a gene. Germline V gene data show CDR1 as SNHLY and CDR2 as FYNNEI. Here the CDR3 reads CATRQGNEQYV. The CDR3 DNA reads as TGTGCCACCCGACAGGGGAACGAGCAGTACGTC.

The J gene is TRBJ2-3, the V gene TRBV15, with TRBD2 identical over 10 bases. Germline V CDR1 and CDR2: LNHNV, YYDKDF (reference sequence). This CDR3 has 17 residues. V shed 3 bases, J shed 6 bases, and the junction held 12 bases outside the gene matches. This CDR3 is CATSRGNLAGAADTQYF. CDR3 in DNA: TGTGCCACCAGCAGGGGAAATCTAGCGGGAGCAGCTGATACGCAGTATTTT.

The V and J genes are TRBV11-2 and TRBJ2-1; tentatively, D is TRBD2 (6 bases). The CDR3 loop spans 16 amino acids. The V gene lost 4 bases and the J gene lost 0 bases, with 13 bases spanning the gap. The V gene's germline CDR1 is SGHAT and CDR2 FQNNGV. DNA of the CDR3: TGTGCCAGCAGCTCCCTTAGCGGAAGCTCCTACAATGAGCAGTTCTTC. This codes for CASSSLSGSSYNEQFF. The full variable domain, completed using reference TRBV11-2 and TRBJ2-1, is EAGVAQSPRYKIIEKRQSVAFWCNPISGHATLYWYQQILGQGPKLLIQFQNNGVVDDSQLPKDRFSAERLKGVDSTLKIQPAKLEDSAVYLCASSSLSGSSYNEQFFGPGTRLTVL.

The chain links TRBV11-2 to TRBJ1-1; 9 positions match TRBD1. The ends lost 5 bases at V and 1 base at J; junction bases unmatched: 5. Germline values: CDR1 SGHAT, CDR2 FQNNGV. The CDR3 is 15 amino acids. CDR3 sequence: CASSRDRAGNTEAFF. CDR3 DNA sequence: TGTGCCAGCAGCCGGGACAGGGCCGGGAACACTGAAGCTTTCTTT.

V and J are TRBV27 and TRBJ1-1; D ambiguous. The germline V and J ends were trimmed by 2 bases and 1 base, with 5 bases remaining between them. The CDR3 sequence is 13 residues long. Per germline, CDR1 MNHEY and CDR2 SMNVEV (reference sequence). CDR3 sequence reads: CASSLKSNTEAFF. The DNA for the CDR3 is TGTGCCAGCAGTTTAAAGTCGAACACTGAAGCTTTCTTT.

The CDR3 loop reads CASSWTGFGSGNTIYF. The DNA of the CDR3 is TGTGCCAGCAGTTGGACCGGGTTTGGCTCTGGAAACACCATATATTTT. The chain recombines TRBV6-5 with TRBJ1-3; D unclear. Germline assignment: CDR1 MNHEY and CDR2 SVGAGI. The CDR3 covers 16 residues. Deletions cut 4 bases from V and 0 bases from J, with 13 bases between.

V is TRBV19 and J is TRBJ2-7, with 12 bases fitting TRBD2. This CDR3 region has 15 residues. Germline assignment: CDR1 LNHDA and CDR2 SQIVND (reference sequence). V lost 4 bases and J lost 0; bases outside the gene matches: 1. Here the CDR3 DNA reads TGTGCCAGTAGTACGACTAGCGGGAGCTCCTACGAGCAGTACTTC. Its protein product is CASSTTSGSSYEQYF.

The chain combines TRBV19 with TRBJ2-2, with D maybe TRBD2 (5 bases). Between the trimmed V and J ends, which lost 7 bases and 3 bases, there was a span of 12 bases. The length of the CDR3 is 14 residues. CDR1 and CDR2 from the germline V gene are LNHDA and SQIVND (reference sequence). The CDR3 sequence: CASKETTYTGELFF. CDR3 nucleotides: TGTGCCAGTAAAGAGACTACCTACACCGGGGAGCTGTTTTTT.

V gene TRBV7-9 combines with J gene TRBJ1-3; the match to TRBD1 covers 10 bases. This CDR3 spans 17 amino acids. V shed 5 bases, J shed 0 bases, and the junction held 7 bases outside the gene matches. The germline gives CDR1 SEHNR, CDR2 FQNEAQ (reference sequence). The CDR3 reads CASSLGTGDHSGNTIYF. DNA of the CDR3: TGTGCCAGCAGCCTGGGGACAGGGGACCACTCTGGAAACACCATATATTTT.

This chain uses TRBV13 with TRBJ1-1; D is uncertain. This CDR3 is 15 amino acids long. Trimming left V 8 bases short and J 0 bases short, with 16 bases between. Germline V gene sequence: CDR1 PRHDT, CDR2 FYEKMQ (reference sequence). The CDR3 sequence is CASVPVGLMNTEAFF. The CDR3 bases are TGTGCCAGCGTCCCGGTCGGGCTTATGAACACTGAAGCTTTCTTT.

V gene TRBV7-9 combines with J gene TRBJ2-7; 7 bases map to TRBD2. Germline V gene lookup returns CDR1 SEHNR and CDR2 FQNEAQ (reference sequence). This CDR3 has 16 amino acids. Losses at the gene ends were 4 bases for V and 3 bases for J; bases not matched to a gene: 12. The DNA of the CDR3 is TGTGCCAGCAGCTCCCGCCGAGCGGGGACCTACTACGAGCAGTACTTC. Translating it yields CASSSRRAGTYYEQYF.

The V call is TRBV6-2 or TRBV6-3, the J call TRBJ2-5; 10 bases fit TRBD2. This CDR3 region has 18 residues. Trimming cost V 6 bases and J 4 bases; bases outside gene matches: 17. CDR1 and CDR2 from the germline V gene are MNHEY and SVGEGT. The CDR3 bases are TGTGCCAGCAGCCGTGGGTGGAGCGGGGGGGTTCCAACAGAGACCCAGTACTTC. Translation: CASSRGWSGGVPTETQYF.

In DNA form, the CDR3 reads TGTGCCAGTAGACCGACAGGGGGTGGGACAGATACGCAGTATTTT. It translates to CASRPTGGGTDTQYF. The chain couples TRBV19 to TRBJ2-3; 9 nucleotides align to TRBD1. Germline trimming cut 6 bases from V and 3 bases from J; bases unmatched to any gene: 7. The CDR3 sequence is 15 residues long. Per germline, CDR1 LNHDA and CDR2 SQIVND (reference sequence).

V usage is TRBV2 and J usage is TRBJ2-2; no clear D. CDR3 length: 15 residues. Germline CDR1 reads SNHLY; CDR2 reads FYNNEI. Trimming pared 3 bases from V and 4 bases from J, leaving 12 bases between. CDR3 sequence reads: CASSERKIGTGELFF. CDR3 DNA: TGTGCCAGCAGTGAGCGCAAGATTGGCACCGGGGAGCTGTTTTTT.